The 13 T cell receptor beta chains given below trace back to one sample, sequenced in a study of post-analysis software for immune sequencing data. Study-level findings and limits: Five or six TRBV segments appeared more often in patients than in controls, and TRBV5-6, TRBV5-1 and TRBV20-1 were among these.

Unique-molecular-identifier-tagged TCR beta cDNA libraries were used. Each CDR3 protein is one row after TCRdb ran MiXCR on the PCR reads. The table has hundreds of thousands of distinct CDR3 sequences, 25% to 30% seen once. These receptors have no known antigen. Sequencing input: blood. Receptors originate from a girl under 18 with multiple sclerosis.

The CDR3 loop reads CATSGGPSSYNEQFF. CDR3 nucleotides: TGTGCCACCAGTGGGGGCCCTAGCTCCTACAATGAGCAGTTCTTC. The chain links TRBV24-1 to TRBJ2-1, with D perhaps TRBD1 (5 bases). Germline V gene lookup returns CDR1 KGHDR and CDR2 SFDVKD. The V end lost 5 bases, the J end lost 0 bases, and 10 bases lay between the germline ends. The length of the CDR3 is 15 residues.

V is TRBV27 and J is TRBJ2-6, with a tentative D call TRBD2 (5 bases). Trimming cost V 5 bases and J 3 bases, with 8 bases left between them. From germline, CDR1 is MNHEY and CDR2 SMNVEV (reference sequence). This CDR3 region has 14 residues. The chain's CDR3 is CASSMDFGANVLTF. For the CDR3, the DNA is TGTGCCAGCAGTATGGACTTTGGGGCCAACGTCCTGACTTTC.

This clonotype was detected only a few times. The rearrangement joins TRBV20-1 to TRBJ2-7; TRBD2 aligns across 7 bases. This CDR3 is built from 13 residues. From germline, CDR1 is DFQATT and CDR2 SNEGSKA (reference sequence). With V trimmed by 0 bases and J by 6 bases, 5 bases remained unmatched. The CDR3 DNA sequence: TGCAGTGCTAGAGATCTAGGGAGGGTCGAGCAGTACTTC. Its translation is CSARDLGRVEQYF.

This clonotype was detected many times. The rearrangement links TRBV20-1 to TRBJ2-7; D tentatively reads TRBD1 or TRBD2 (5 bases each). CDR3 length: 16 residues. CDR1 is DFQATT and CDR2 is SNEGSKA in the germline V gene (reference sequence). V shed 5 bases and J shed 0 bases, with 20 bases lying between them. This CDR3 reads CSAVQVERMTSYEQYF. DNA for the CDR3: TGCAGTGCTGTACAGGTTGAGCGGATGACCTCCTACGAGCAGTACTTC.

This clonotype was counted between two and nine times. The CDR3 DNA reads as TGTGCCAGCAGTTTATACAGTCTGGGGGAGACCCAGTACTTC. This sequence encodes CASSLYSLGETQYF. This chain links TRBV27 with TRBJ2-7, with unresolved D. TRBJ2-5 explains the end of the DNA better; the J call may be wrong. From germline, CDR1 is MNHEY and CDR2 SMNVEV (reference sequence). The CDR3 loop spans 14 amino acids.

This clonotype was detected only a few times. This chain connects TRBV6-4 to TRBJ1-6; 8 bases map to TRBD1. CDR1 is MRHNA and CDR2 is SNTAGT in the germline V gene. This CDR3 spans 13 amino acids. V lost 8 bases and J lost 6; bases outside the gene matches: 3. CDR3 loop: CASQQGANSPLHF. In DNA form, the CDR3 reads TGTGCCAGCCAGCAGGGGGCTAATTCACCCCTCCACTTT.

Only one count was recorded for this clonotype. CDR3 DNA sequence: TGTGCCAGCAGGTACACGGACAGCGGGCCTGAAGCTTTCTTT. Encoded protein: CASRYTDSGPEAFF. This chain joins TRBV6-5 and TRBJ1-1, with D perhaps matching TRBD1 (6 bases). V was pared by 6 bases and J by 6 bases, with 17 bases between. The V gene's germline CDR1 is MNHEY and CDR2 SVGAGI. The CDR3 runs to 14 residues.

This rearrangement joins TRBV27 to TRBJ1-2; TRBD1 matches 10 bases. Trimming took 5 bases from V and 5 from J; bases not matched to a gene: 5. CDR1 and CDR2 (germline): MNHEY, SMNVEV (reference sequence). This CDR3 has 14 residues. The CDR3 sequence: CASSPSDRGYGYTF. The CDR3 DNA reads as TGTGCCAGCAGTCCCTCGGACAGGGGGTATGGCTACACCTTC.

This clonotype was seen a few times. This chain joins TRBV5-5 and TRBJ2-3, with 7 bases lining up with TRBD1. Germline V lookup: CDR1 SGHKS, CDR2 YYEKEE (reference sequence). The CDR3 covers 12 residues. The J segment lost 10 bases and the V segment lost 4 bases, leaving 6 bases of the junction unmatched. The CDR3 here is CASSNYRGSQYF. The CDR3 nucleotides read TGTGCCAGCAGCAACTACAGGGGTTCGCAGTATTTT.

This clonotype was picked up a small number of times. This rearrangement joins TRBV28 to TRBJ1-2; a possible D gene is TRBD1 (5 bases). CDR1 MDHEN and CDR2 SYDVKM come from the germline V gene. The CDR3 has 15 amino acids. V was cut by 6 bases and J by 3 bases, with 17 bases left in between. The CDR3 DNA follows: TGTGCCAGCAGCATTCCTTTGGGGCGGGACTATGGCTACACCTTC. Protein sequence: CASSIPLGRDYGYTF.

There are a few counts of this clonotype. The chain uses TRBV7-2 and TRBJ2-4; tentatively, D is TRBD1 (7 bases). This CDR3 is built from 15 residues. Germline lookup yields CDR1 SGHTA and CDR2 FQGNSA. V lost 6 bases, J lost 7 bases, and 19 bases lay in between. CDR3 loop: CASRTGATSSNIQYF. CDR3 DNA: TGTGCCAGCAGAACAGGGGCTACTAGCAGCAACATTCAGTACTTC.

To note about this clonotype: The conserved final phenylalanine or tryptophan is absent from the CDR3, which likely points to a read error. The chain combines TRBV7-2 with TRBJ2-1; D possibly matches TRBD1 or TRBD2 (5 bases each). CDR1 is SGHTA, CDR2 FQGNSA, per germline. CDR3 length equals 12 residues. This chain's CDR3 is CACSRPGPRQFV. CDR3 in DNA: TGTGCCTGCAGCCGCCCGGGACCAAGACAGTTCGTC.

Concerning this clonotype itself: This may stem from a read error, because a much larger clone lies one nucleotide away. The genes are TRBV3-1 and TRBJ1-5; D is uncertain. V dropped 4 bases and J dropped 6 bases, with 16 bases sitting between them. Germline V gives CDR1 LGHDT, CDR2 YNNKEL (reference sequence). The CDR3 consists of 15 residues. The CDR3 DNA is TGTGCCAGCAGCCGAGATTCGACCTCTACTCAGCCCCAGCATTTT. Translation gives CASSRDSTSTQPQHF.